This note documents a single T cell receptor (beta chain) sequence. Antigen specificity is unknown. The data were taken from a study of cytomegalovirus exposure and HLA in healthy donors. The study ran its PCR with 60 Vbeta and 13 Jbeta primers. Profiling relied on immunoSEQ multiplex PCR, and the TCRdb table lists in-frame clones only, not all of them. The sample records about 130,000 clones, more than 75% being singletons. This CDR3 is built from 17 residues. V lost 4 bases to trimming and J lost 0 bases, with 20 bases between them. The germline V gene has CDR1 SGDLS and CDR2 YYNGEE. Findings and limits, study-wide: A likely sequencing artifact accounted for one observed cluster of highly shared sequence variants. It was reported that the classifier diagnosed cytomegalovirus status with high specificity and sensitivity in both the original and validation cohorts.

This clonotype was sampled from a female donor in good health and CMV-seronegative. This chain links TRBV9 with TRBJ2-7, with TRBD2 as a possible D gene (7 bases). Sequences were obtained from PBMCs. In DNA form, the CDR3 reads TGTGCCAGCAGCCCCAGAGGGGGGCGGGGGAGCTCCTACGAGCAGTACTTC. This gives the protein CASSPRGGRGSSYEQYF.